The rows below give T cell receptor beta chains drawn from one sample of a study of response to subunit inactivated influenza vaccine. From the RT-PCR reads, TCRdb called clonotypes with MiXCR, one entry per CDR3 protein. The repertoire holds roughly 620,000 distinct CDR3 sequences, with roughly 12% as singletons. These data were also reused for a study on T cells expressing NK-cell markers.

Sequenced material: PBMCs from blood, taken on the day of vaccination. These receptors were obtained from a man aged 50 to 60 who received an inactivated influenza vaccine. Each CDR3 is given with its conserved first and last residue. A D gene is named only where the DNA matches it firmly. Rows give clone size only sometimes, using once, few, many, or a class for an expanded clone.

CDR3aa	CDR3nt	j_gene	abundance	d_gene	v_gene
CSAHAGQVGQPQHF	TGCAGTGCCCACGCGGGGCAGGTCGGTCAGCCCCAGCATTTT	TRBJ1-5	-	-	TRBV20-1
CSADRWPKNIQYF	TGCAGTGCTGATCGATGGCCTAAAAACATTCAGTACTTC	TRBJ2-4	many	-	TRBV20-1
CASSWGTSGVTDTQYF	TGTGCCAGCAGCTGGGGGACTAGCGGGGTCACAGATACGCAGTATTTT	TRBJ2-3	-	TRBD2	TRBV5-5
CAISDLVYGYTF	TGTGCCATCAGTGACCTCGTCTATGGCTACACCTTC	TRBJ1-2	few	-	TRBV10-3
CASSAKDSRGADTDTQYF	TGTGCCAGCAGCGCTAAGGACTCCCGCGGGGCGGATACAGATACGCAGTATTTT	TRBJ2-3	-	-	TRBV11-2
CSARLENTGELFF	TGCAGTGCTAGACTAGAGAACACCGGGGAGCTGTTTTTT	TRBJ2-2	-	-	TRBV20-1
CAISEPGLKETQYF	TGTGCCATCAGTGAGCCGGGACTTAAGGAGACCCAGTACTTC	TRBJ2-5	-	-	TRBV10-3
CAIGSAGSGSAYNEQFF	TGTGCCATCGGGTCGGCTGGAAGCGGGAGCGCTTACAATGAGCAGTTCTTC	TRBJ2-1	few	TRBD2	TRBV10-3
CASSFVPGNEQFF	TGTGCCAGCAGCTTTGTCCCGGGCAATGAGCAGTTCTTC	TRBJ2-1	few	-	TRBV7-2
CASSHRQGSRHVTQYF	TGTGCCAGCAGCCATCGACAGGGAAGTCGCCATGTGACCCAGTACTTC	TRBJ2-5	few	TRBD1	TRBV7-9
CASSLVLSVVPSAYEQYF	TGTGCCAGCAGCTTAGTACTTTCGGTTGTCCCTAGTGCCTACGAGCAGTACTTC	TRBJ2-7	-	-	TRBV11-2